Sequencing of this TCR beta chain was carried out in a study of regulatory and conventional T cells in RAG deficiency. This table comes from immunoSEQ multiplex PCR, and its TCRdb copy is limited to in-frame clones, with some not included. In the table there are about 28,000 clones, about 90% of which are singletons. Genomic DNA came from blood regulatory T cells gated CD4+ CD25-high CD127-low. CDR3 length: 15 amino acids. Looked up from germline, CDR1 is SGHVS and CDR2 is FQNEAQ. V shed 5 bases and J shed 8 bases, with 21 bases lying between them. This sample was shared with a second study, whose subject was regulatory T cells. Per that study: The PCR used 52 TRBV and 13 TRBJ primers.

The rearrangement links TRBV7-8 to TRBJ1-2; no clear D. The clonotype comes from a human donor in good health. Source material: Tregs sorted from blood. The CDR3 loop reads CASSNHALTILGYTF. The CDR3 coding sequence is TGTGCCAGCAGCAACCACGCCTTGACAATCCTCGGCTACACCTTC.